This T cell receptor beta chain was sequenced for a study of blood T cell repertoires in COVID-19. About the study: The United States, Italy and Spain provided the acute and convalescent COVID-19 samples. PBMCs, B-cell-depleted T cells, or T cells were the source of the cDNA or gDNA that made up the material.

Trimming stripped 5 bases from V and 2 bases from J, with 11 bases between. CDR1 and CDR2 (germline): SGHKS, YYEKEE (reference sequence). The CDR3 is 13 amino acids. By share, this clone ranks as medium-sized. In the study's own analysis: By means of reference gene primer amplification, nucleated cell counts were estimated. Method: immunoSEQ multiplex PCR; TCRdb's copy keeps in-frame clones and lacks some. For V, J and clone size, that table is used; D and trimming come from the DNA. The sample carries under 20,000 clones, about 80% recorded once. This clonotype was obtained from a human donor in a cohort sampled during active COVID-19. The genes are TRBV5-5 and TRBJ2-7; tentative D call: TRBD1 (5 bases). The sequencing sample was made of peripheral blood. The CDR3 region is CASRGLGTYEQYF. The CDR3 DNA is TGTGCCAGCAGGGGGCTAGGAACCTACGAGCAGTACTTC.